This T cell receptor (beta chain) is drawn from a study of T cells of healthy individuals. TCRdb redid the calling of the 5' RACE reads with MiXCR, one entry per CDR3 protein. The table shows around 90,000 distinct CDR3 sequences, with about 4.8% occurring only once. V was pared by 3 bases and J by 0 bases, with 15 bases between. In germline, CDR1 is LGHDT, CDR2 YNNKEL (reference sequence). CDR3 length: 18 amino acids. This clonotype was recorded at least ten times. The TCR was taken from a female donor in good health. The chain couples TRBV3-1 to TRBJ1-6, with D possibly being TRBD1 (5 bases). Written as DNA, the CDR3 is TGTGCCAGCAGCCACGGGACTTTCGTTAGCTCCTATAATTCACCCCTCCACTTT. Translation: CASSHGTFVSSYNSPLHF.